The 22 T cell receptor beta chains given below trace back to one sample, sequenced in a study of T-cell reconstitution after alpha-beta-depleted transplantation in children. Unique molecular identifiers were used in preparing the TCRbeta library. TCRdb fed the PCR reads into MiXCR, producing one record per CDR3 protein. The sample holds some 110,000 distinct CDR3 sequences, about a tenth seen once. Sequencing was performed on PBMCs, taken before TCRalphabeta/CD19-depleted stem cell transplant. These receptors came from a boy between 2 and 10 years old with acute lymphoblastic leukemia, due to receive a stem cell transplant.

The gene calls are TRBV7-2 and TRBJ2-6; the match to TRBD2 covers 10 bases. V lost 4 bases to trimming and J lost 2 bases; unmatched junction nucleotides: 11. Germline values: CDR1 SGHTA, CDR2 FQGNSA. This CDR3 is built from 19 residues. DNA for the CDR3: TGTGCCAGCAGCTACCGGACTAGCGGAACTCAAACTGGGGCCAACGTCCTGACTTTC. Its protein product is CASSYRTSGTQTGANVLTF. The variable domain in full, completed from reference TRBV7-2 and TRBJ2-6, reads GAGVSQSPSNKVTEKGKDVELRCDPISGHTALYWYRQSLGQGLEFLIYFQGNSAPDKSGLPSDRFSAERTGGSVSTLTIQRTQQEDSAVYLCASSYRTSGTQTGANVLTFGAGSRLTVL.

This clonotype has a count of ten or more. The chain combines TRBV10-1 with TRBJ2-1, with 8 bases fitting TRBD2. V dropped 2 bases and J dropped 4; count of bases not matched to a gene: 22. CDR1 WNHNN and CDR2 SYGVQD come from the germline V gene (reference sequence). This CDR3 region has 21 residues. The CDR3 loop is CASSEIVSGRSRGPGYNEQFF. The CDR3 nucleotides read TGCGCCAGCAGTGAGATCGTAAGCGGGAGATCCCGTGGCCCCGGATACAATGAGCAGTTCTTC.

This chain links TRBV2 with TRBJ1-1, with a tentative D call TRBD1 (5 bases). The V end was cut by 2 bases, the J end by 1 base, with 8 bases between. CDR1 is SNHLY and CDR2 is FYNNEI in the germline V gene. There are 14 residues in the CDR3. This CDR3 is CASSEQGWNTEAFF. The CDR3 DNA reads as TGTGCCAGCAGTGAACAGGGTTGGAACACTGAAGCTTTCTTT.

This clonotype was observed a few times. V and J are TRBV24-1 and TRBJ2-7; D remains unclear. Germline V gene data show CDR1 as KGHDR and CDR2 as SFDVKD. There are 16 residues in the CDR3. The V gene lost 0 bases and the J gene lost 0 bases, with 11 bases spanning the gap. The CDR3 here is CATSDLPRKSSYEQYF. The CDR3 DNA reads as TGTGCCACCAGTGATTTGCCCCGCAAAAGCTCCTACGAGCAGTACTTC.

The chain uses TRBV7-8 and TRBJ1-1; TRBD1 might be the D (6 bases). CDR3 length: 13 amino acids. Looked up from germline, CDR1 is SGHVS and CDR2 is FQNEAQ. Between the trimmed V and J ends, which lost 5 bases and 6 bases, there was a span of 13 bases. CDR3 nucleotide sequence: TGTGCCAGCAGCACTACAGGGATCTCTGAAGCTTTCTTT. It is translated as CASSTTGISEAFF. Complete variable domain (other parts from reference TRBV7-8 and TRBJ1-1): GAGVSQSPRYKVAKRGQDVALRCDPISGHVSLFWYQQALGQGPEFLTYFQNEAQLDKSGLPSDRFFAERPEGSVSTLKIQRTQQEDSAVYLCASSTTGISEAFFGQGTRLTVV.

Regarding this clonotype: Just one base apart from a much larger clone, this may be a read error. The V call is TRBV7-7, the J call TRBJ2-5, with 7 positions matching TRBD2. CDR1 and CDR2 (germline): SSHAT, FNYEAQ (reference sequence). The length of the CDR3 is 15 residues. Here the CDR3 DNA reads TGTGCTAGCCCCCCCGGGAGTGGGGGGGAAGAGACCCAGTACTTC. This encodes CASPPGSGGEETQYF.

The V call is TRBV7-2, the J call TRBJ2-3; 7 bases are a match to TRBD1. Germline CDR1 SGHTA, CDR2 FQGNSA. CDR3 size: 17 residues. Losses at the gene ends were 5 bases for V and 6 bases for J; bases not matched to a gene: 17. The CDR3: CASSGIRGSNPGDTQYF. CDR3 nucleotides: TGTGCCAGCAGCGGCATCAGGGGGTCCAATCCAGGTGATACGCAGTATTTT.

This clonotype has more than one count but fewer than ten. The chain combines TRBV6-5 with TRBJ2-7; D perhaps matches TRBD1 (7 bases). V was cut by 4 bases and J by 6 bases, with 16 bases left in between. CDR1 and CDR2 from the germline V gene are MNHEY and SVGAGI. The CDR3 runs 14 residues. The CDR3 sequence: CASSSPGGNPEQYF. The CDR3 DNA is TGTGCCAGCAGTTCGCCAGGGGGGAATCCCGAGCAGTACTTC.

This clonotype was seen more than once but under ten times. The V gene is TRBV12-3 or TRBV12-4, the J gene TRBJ2-7; D may be TRBD2 (7 bases). V lost 3 bases and J lost 5, with 20 bases in between. This CDR3 is built from 16 residues. CDR3 residues: CASSFSGRGEYDEQYF. The CDR3 region has the DNA TGTGCCAGCAGTTTCTCAGGGAGGGGGGAATACGACGAGCAGTACTTC.

V and J are TRBV5-1 and TRBJ2-6; TRBD1 matches at 7 bases. V shed 4 bases, J shed 4 bases, and the junction held 8 bases outside the gene matches. The CDR3 loop spans 16 amino acids. From germline, CDR1 is SGHRS and CDR2 YFSETQ. The CDR3 nucleotides are TGCGCCAGCAGCCGCCCACAGGGGACAGGGGCCAACGTCCTGACTTTC. This sequence encodes CASSRPQGTGANVLTF. The full variable domain, in which reference TRBV5-1 and TRBJ2-6 provide the parts outside the CDR3, is KAGVTQTPRYLIKTRGQQVTLSCSPISGHRSVSWYQQTPGQGLQFLFEYFSETQRNKGNFPGRFSGRQFSNSRSEMNVSTLELGDSALYLCASSRPQGTGANVLTFGAGSRLTVL.

In its sample, this clonotype was seen many times. The gene calls are TRBV6-4 and TRBJ2-7; possibly TRBD1 or TRBD2 for D (5 bases each). In germline, CDR1 is MRHNA, CDR2 SNTAGT. This CDR3 comprises 20 residues. V shed 0 bases and J shed 3 bases, with 27 bases lying between them. This CDR3 is CASSDSKVEIPFGAFYEQYF. Here the CDR3 DNA reads TGTGCCAGCAGTGACTCGAAGGTTGAAATACCATTCGGGGCCTTCTACGAGCAGTACTTC.

The rearrangement uses TRBV10-2 and TRBJ2-5, with D possibly matching TRBD1 (6 bases). The CDR3 sequence is 13 residues long. Between the trimmed V and J ends, which lost 8 bases and 5 bases, there was a span of 15 bases. Germline V gene data show CDR1 as WSHSY and CDR2 as SAAADI. The DNA for the CDR3 is TGCGCCAGCTCGTTGGGGGCGCATGAGACCCAGTACTTC. This encodes CASSLGAHETQYF.

The rearrangement links TRBV7-2 to TRBJ1-2, with D hard to call. Germline V gene data show CDR1 as SGHTA and CDR2 as FQGNSA. There are 14 residues in the CDR3. Trimming left V 0 bases short and J 6 bases short, with 11 bases between. The CDR3 loop reads CASSLAGQANGYTF. CDR3 in DNA: TGTGCCAGCAGCTTAGCGGGCCAAGCAAATGGCTACACCTTC.

Here the CDR3 DNA reads TGTGCCAGCAGCCTAGACCACAGTCAACTCTACGAGCAGTACTTC. Its translation: CASSLDHSQLYEQYF. The V gene is TRBV7-9, the J gene TRBJ2-7; D ambiguous. The V end was cut by 5 bases, the J end by 3 bases, with 17 bases between. Per germline, CDR1 SEHNR and CDR2 FQNEAQ (reference sequence). The CDR3 loop spans 15 amino acids.

The chain joins TRBV6-1 to TRBJ1-1, with TRBD1 identical over 8 bases. Losses at the gene ends were 9 bases for V and 4 bases for J; bases not matched to a gene: 16. There are 16 residues in the CDR3. Germline loops: CDR1 MNHNS, CDR2 SASEGT. This CDR3 is CASLFLSGQVSTEAFF. The CDR3 region has the DNA TGTGCCAGTTTATTCTTGTCGGGACAGGTTTCCACTGAAGCTTTCTTT.

This clonotype was seen a handful of times. The chain has TRBV7-6 and TRBJ2-3; TRBD1 agrees at 11 bases. The CDR3 is 16 residues long. Germline lookup yields CDR1 SGHVS and CDR2 FNYEAQ. V trimming: 5 bases; J trimming: 4 bases; junction bases outside the gene matches: 8. CDR3 amino acids: CASSPRGQGAPDTQYF. The CDR3 bases are TGTGCCAGCAGCCCGCGAGGACAGGGGGCCCCAGATACGCAGTATTTT.

As to this clonotype: An end of the junction differs from the germline gene, which may be a read error. The rearrangement joins TRBV3-1 to TRBJ2-6; possibly TRBD1 or TRBD2 for D (7 bases each). CDR1 LGHDT and CDR2 YNNKEL come from the germline V gene (reference sequence). The CDR3 has 18 amino acids. The CDR3 region has the DNA TGTACCAGCAGACCTGACAGGGAGGGAGAATCTGGGGCCAACGTCCTGACTTTC. It encodes CTSRPDREGESGANVLTF. Full variable domain (outside the CDR3, taken from reference TRBV3-1 and TRBJ2-6): DTAVSQTPKYLVTQMGNDKSIKCEQNLGHDTMYWYKQDSKKFLKIMFSYNNKELIINETVPNRFSPKSPDKAHLNLHINSLELGDSAVYFCTSRPDREGESGANVLTFGAGSRLTVL.

The table lists this clonotype with a few counts. The gene calls are TRBV5-1 and TRBJ1-5; 8 bases line up with TRBD1. V lost 4 bases to trimming and J lost 7 bases; unmatched junction nucleotides: 10. The CDR3 contains 15 residues. CDR1 is SGHRS, CDR2 YFSETQ, per germline. The CDR3 sequence: CASSTSGGSGQPQHF. CDR3 bases: TGCGCCAGCAGCACCTCAGGGGGCTCGGGACAGCCCCAGCATTTT.

In DNA, the CDR3 is TGTGCCAGCAGCACAAGCGGCTACACCTTC. Its translation: CASSTSGYTF. The chain combines TRBV7-9 with TRBJ1-2; D gene ambiguous. This CDR3 is 10 amino acids long. The V and J ends lost 5 bases and 8 bases respectively, with 6 bases between them. From germline, CDR1 is SEHNR and CDR2 FQNEAQ (reference sequence).

In its sample, this clonotype was seen a few times. V usage is TRBV15 and J usage is TRBJ2-5; perhaps TRBD2 as D (7 bases). Germline CDR1 reads LNHNV; CDR2 reads YYDKDF (reference sequence). This CDR3 contains 16 residues. The germline V and J ends were trimmed by 0 bases and 6 bases, with 17 bases remaining between them. This CDR3 reads CATSRDSGGARQTQYF. In DNA form, the CDR3 reads TGTGCCACCAGCAGAGATTCGGGGGGCGCAAGGCAGACCCAGTACTTC.

This clonotype was seen ten or more times. This chain uses TRBV12-3 or TRBV12-4 with TRBJ2-5; TRBD1 matches 7 bases. The J segment lost 7 bases and the V segment lost 1 base, leaving 3 bases of the junction unmatched. The CDR3 extends over 13 amino acids. The CDR3 loop is CASSLGDSGTQYF. CDR3 coding DNA: TGTGCCAGCAGTTTAGGGGACAGTGGGACCCAGTACTTC.

As to this clonotype: An end of the junction differs from the germline gene, which may be a read error. V and J are TRBV12-3 or TRBV12-4 and TRBJ1-3; no definite D call. The CDR3 has 15 residues. This CDR3 reads CASRLGPDSGNTLYF. The CDR3 DNA reads as TGTGCCAGCAGACTAGGACCCGACTCTGGAAACACCTTATATTTT.